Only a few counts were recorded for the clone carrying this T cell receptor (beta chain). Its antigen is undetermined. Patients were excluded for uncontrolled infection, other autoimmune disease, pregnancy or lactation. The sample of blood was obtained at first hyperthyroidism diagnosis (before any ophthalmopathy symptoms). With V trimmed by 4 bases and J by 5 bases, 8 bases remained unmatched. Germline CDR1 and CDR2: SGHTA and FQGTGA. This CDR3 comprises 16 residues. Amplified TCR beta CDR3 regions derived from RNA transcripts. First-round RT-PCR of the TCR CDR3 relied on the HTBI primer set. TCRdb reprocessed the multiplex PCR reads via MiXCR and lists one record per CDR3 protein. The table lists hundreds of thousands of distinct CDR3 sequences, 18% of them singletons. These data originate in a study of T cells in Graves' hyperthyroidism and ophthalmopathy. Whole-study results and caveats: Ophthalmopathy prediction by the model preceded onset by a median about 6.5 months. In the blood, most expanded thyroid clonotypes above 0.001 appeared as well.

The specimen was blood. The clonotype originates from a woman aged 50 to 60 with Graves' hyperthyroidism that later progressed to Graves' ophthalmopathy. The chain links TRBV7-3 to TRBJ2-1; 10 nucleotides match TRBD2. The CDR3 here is CASSSLAGGSNNEQFF. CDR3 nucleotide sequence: TGTGCCAGCAGCTCCTTAGCGGGGGGCAGTAACAATGAGCAGTTCTTC.